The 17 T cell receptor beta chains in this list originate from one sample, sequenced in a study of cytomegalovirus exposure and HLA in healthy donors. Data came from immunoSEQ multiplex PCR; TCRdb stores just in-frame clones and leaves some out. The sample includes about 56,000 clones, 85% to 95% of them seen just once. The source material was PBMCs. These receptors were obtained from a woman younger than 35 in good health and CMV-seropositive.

CDR3 coding DNA: TGCGCCAGCAGCGAAGGGGACAGGGGATCACCCCTCCACTTT. This translates into CASSEGDRGSPLHF. The chain employs TRBV5-1 and TRBJ1-6, with 10 bases lining up with TRBD1. The CDR3 runs 14 residues. Germline CDR1 reads SGHRS; CDR2 reads YFSETQ. The ends lost 4 bases at V and 10 bases at J; junction bases unmatched: 5.

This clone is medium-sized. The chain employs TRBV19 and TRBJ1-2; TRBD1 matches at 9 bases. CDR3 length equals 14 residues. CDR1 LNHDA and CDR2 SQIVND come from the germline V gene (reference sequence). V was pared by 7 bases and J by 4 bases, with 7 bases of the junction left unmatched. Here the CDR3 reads CASTLDRGSYGYTF. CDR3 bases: TGTGCCAGTACCTTGGACAGGGGCTCCTATGGCTACACCTTC.

The CDR3 is CASSQADRMNTEAFF. Here the CDR3 DNA reads TGCGCCAGCAGCCAAGCGGACAGGATGAACACTGAAGCTTTCTTT. The chain is built from TRBV4-1 and TRBJ1-1; TRBD1 agrees at 7 bases. The CDR3 loop spans 15 amino acids. J was trimmed by 0 bases and V by 1 base; bases with no gene match: 2. Germline CDR1 reads MGHRA; CDR2 reads YSYEKL.

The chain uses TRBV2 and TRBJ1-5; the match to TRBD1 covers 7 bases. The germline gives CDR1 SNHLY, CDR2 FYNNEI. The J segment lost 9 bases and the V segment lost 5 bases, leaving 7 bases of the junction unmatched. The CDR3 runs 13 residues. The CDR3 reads CASSLGQLPPQHF. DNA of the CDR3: TGTGCCAGCAGTTTGGGACAGCTACCGCCCCAGCATTTT.

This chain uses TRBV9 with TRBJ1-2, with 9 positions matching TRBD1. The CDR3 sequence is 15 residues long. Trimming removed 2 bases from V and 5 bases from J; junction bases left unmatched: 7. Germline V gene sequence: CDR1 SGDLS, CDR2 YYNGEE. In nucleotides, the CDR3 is TGTGCCAGCAGCGTTACAGGGGGCTACCCTTATGGCTACACCTTC. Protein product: CASSVTGGYPYGYTF.

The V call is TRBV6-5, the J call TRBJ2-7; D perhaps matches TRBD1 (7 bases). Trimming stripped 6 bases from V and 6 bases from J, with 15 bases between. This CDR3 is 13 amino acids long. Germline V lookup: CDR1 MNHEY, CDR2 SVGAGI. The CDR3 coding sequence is TGTGCCAGCAGGCCCAGGGGGGCCCCCGAGCAGTACTTC. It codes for CASRPRGAPEQYF.

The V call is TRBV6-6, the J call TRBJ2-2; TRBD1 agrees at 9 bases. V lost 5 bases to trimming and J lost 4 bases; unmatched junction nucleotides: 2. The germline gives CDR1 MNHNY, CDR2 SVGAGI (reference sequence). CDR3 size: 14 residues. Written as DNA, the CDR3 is TGTGCCAGCAGTCGGGACAGGGCCACCGGGGAGCTGTTTTTT. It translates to CASSRDRATGELFF.

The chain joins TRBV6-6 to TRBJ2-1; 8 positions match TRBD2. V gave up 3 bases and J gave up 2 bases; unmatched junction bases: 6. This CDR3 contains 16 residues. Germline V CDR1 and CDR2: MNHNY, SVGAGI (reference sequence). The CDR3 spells CASSYERGPTYNEQFF. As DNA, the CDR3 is TGTGCCAGCAGTTATGAGCGGGGGCCCACCTACAATGAGCAGTTCTTC.

CDR3 sequence: CASSQDALAGSRQYF. In DNA form, the CDR3 reads TGCGCCAGCAGCCAAGATGCTCTAGCGGGGAGCCGGCAGTATTTT. The chain links TRBV4-3 to TRBJ2-3; 9 nucleotides line up with TRBD2. The germline CDR1 and CDR2 sequences are LGHNA and YSLEER. The CDR3 runs to 15 residues. The V segment lost 0 bases and the J segment 11 bases; nucleotides outside the gene matches: 9.

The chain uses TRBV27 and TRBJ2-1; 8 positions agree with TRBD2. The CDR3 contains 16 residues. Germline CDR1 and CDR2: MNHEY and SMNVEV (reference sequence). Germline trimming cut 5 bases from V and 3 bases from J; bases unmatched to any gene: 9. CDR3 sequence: CASSKRSSGSYNEQFF. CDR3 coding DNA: TGTGCCAGCAGTAAAAGGTCCAGCGGGAGCTACAATGAGCAGTTCTTC.

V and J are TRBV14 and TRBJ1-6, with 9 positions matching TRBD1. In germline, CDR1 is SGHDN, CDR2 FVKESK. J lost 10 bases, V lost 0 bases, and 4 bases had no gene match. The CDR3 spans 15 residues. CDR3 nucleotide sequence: TGTGCCAGCAGCCAAGATAACAGGGGGCTGTCACCCCTCCACTTT. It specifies CASSQDNRGLSPLHF.

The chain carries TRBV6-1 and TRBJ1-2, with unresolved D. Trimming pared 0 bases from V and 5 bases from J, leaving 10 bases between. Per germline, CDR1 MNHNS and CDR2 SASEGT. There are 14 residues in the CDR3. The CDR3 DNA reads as TGTGCCAGCAGTGAAGCGCCGGGAGGTTATGGCTACACCTTC. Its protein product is CASSEAPGGYGYTF.

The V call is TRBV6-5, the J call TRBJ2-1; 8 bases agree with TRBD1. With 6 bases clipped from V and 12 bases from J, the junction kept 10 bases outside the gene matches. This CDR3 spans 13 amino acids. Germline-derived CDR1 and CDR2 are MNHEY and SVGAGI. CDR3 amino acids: CASSPTGGNRQFF. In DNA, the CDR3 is TGTGCCAGCAGCCCCACAGGGGGGAATCGGCAGTTCTTC.

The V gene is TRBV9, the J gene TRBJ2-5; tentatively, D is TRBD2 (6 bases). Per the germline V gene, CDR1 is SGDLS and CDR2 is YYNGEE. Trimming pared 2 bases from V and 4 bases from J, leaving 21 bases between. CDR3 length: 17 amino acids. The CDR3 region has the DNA TGTGCCAGCAGCGTGGGGCAACTAGCTGGCGGCACAGAGACCCAGTACTTC. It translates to CASSVGQLAGGTETQYF.

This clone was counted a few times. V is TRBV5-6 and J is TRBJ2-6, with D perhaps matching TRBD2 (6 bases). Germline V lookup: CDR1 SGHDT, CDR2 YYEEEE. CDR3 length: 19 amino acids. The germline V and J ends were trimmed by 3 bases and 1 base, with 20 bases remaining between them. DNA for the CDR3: TGTGCCAGCAGCTATCGGGACTTCCAAGTTCAATCTGGGGCCAACGTCCTGACTTTC. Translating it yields CASSYRDFQVQSGANVLTF.

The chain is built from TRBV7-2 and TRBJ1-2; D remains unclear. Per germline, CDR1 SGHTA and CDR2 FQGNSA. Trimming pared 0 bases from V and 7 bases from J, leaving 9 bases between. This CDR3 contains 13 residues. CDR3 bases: TGTGCCAGCAGCTTAGCCACAGCCCGTGGCTACACCTTC. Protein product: CASSLATARGYTF.

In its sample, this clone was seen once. The CDR3, as DNA: TGTGCCAGTAGTATACCCCTGGCACCTTACAATGAGCAGTTCTTC. This codes for CASSIPLAPYNEQFF. The rearrangement joins TRBV19 to TRBJ2-1; D remains ambiguous. The CDR3 sequence is 15 residues long. Trimming stripped 2 bases from V and 4 bases from J, with 12 bases between. The germline CDR1 and CDR2 sequences are LNHDA and SQIVND (reference sequence).